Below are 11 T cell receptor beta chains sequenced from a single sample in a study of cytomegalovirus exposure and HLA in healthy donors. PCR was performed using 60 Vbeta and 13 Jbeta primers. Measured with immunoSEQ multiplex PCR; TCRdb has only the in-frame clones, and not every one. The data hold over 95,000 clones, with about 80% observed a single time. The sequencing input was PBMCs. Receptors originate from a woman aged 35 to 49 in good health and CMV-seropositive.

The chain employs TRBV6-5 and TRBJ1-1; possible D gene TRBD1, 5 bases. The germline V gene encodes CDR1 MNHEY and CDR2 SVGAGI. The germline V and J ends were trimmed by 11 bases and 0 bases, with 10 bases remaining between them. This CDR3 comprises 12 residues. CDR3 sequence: CASGVMNTEAFF. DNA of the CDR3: TGTGCCTCGGGGGTTATGAACACTGAAGCTTTCTTT.

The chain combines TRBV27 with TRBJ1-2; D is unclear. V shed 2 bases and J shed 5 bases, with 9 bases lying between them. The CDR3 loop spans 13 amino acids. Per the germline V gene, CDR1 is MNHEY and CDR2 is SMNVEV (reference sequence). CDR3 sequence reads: CASSLGYGYGYTF. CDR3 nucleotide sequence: TGTGCCAGCAGTTTAGGATACGGGTATGGCTACACCTTC.

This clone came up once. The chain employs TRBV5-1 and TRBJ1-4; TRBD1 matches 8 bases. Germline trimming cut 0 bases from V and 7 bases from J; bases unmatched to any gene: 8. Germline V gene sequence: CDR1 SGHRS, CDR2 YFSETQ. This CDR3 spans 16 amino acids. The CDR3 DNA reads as TGCGCCAGCAGCTTGGGACCCAGGGGGCCCGGTGAAAAACTGTTTTTT. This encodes CASSLGPRGPGEKLFF.

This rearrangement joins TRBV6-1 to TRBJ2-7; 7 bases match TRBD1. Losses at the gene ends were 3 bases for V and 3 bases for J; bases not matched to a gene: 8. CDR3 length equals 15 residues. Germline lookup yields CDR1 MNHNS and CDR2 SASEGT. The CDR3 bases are TGTGCCAGCAGTGATATACACAGGGGAAACTACGAGCAGTACTTC. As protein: CASSDIHRGNYEQYF.

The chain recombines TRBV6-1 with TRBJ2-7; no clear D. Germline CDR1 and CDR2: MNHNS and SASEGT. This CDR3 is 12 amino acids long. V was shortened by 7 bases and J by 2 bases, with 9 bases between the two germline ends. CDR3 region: CASTLLPYEQYF. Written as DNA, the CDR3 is TGTGCCAGCACTCTCCTACCCTACGAGCAGTACTTC.

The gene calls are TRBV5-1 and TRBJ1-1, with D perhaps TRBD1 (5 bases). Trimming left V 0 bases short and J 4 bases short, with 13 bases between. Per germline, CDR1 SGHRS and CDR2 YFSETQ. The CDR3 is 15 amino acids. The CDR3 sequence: CASSLARGRGTEAFF. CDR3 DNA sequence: TGCGCCAGCAGCTTGGCGCGGGGCCGAGGCACTGAAGCTTTCTTT. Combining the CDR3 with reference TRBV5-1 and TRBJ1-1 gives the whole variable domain KAGVTQTPRYLIKTRGQQVTLSCSPISGHRSVSWYQQTPGQGLQFLFEYFSETQRNKGNFPGRFSGRQFSNSRSEMNVSTLELGDSALYLCASSLARGRGTEAFFGQGTRLTVV.

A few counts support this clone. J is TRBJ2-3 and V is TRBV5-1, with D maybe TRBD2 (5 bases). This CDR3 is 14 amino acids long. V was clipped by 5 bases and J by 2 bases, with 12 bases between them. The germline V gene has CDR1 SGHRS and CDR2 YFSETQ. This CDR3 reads CASRHTRSTDTQYF. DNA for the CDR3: TGCGCCAGCAGGCACACTAGATCCACAGATACGCAGTATTTT. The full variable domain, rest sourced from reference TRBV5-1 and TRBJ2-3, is KAGVTQTPRYLIKTRGQQVTLSCSPISGHRSVSWYQQTPGQGLQFLFEYFSETQRNKGNFPGRFSGRQFSNSRSEMNVSTLELGDSALYLCASRHTRSTDTQYFGPGTRLTVL.

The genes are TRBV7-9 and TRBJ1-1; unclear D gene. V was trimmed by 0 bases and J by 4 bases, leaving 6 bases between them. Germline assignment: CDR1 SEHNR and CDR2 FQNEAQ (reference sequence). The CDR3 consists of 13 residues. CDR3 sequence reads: CASSLAGITEAFF. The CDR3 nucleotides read TGTGCCAGCAGCTTAGCCGGGATCACTGAAGCTTTCTTT. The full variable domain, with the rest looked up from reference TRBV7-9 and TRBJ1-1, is DTGVSQNPRHKITKRGQNVTFRCDPISEHNRLYWYRQTLGQGPEFLTYFQNEAQLEKSRLLSDRFSAERPKGSFSTLEIQRTEQGDSAMYLCASSLAGITEAFFGQGTRLTVV.

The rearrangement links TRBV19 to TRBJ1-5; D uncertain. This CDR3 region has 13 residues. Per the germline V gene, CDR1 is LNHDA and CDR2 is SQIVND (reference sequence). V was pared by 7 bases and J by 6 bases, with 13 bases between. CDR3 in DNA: TGTGCCAGTACCCCTGCCTTACTTCAGCCCCAGCATTTT. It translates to CASTPALLQPQHF.

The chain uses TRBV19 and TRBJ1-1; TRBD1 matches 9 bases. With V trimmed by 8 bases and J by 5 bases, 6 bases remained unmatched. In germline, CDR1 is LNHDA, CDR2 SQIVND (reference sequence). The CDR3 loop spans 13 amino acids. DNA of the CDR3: TGTGCCAGTCGGGGACAGGGAAGGACTGAAGCTTTCTTT. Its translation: CASRGQGRTEAFF.

This CDR3 reads CASSLTGFLKSPLHF. The CDR3 DNA reads TGTGCCAGCAGTCTGACAGGGTTTTTGAAATCACCCCTCCACTTT. V is TRBV6-5 and J is TRBJ1-6, with TRBD1 matching 7 bases. This CDR3 spans 15 amino acids. Trimming removed 5 bases from V and 10 bases from J; junction bases left unmatched: 11. Germline CDR1 MNHEY, CDR2 SVGAGI.